The subject of this entry is one T cell receptor (beta chain). This sample was included in a study of shared clonotypes between healthy human individuals. The CDR3 loop spans 13 amino acids. CDR1 and CDR2 from the germline V gene are SEHNR and FQNEAQ (reference sequence). The V end lost 1 base, the J end lost 5 bases, and 9 bases lay between the germline ends. Memory CD4+ cells were the fraction left after CD45RA+ naive selection. Sequencing was performed with immunoSEQ multiplex PCR; in TCRdb, only in-frame clones are kept and a portion is missing. This sample yields 640,000 or so clones, of which 55% to 75% are seen a single time; less than 2% belongs to the top ten.

The source material was memory CD4+ T cells sorted from blood. The subset was: CD45RA-negative fraction. The gene calls are TRBV7-9 and TRBJ2-7; no clear D. This TCR derives from a woman between 25 and 40 years old in good health. The CDR3 region has the DNA TGTGCCAGCAGCTTAGTTGCTGGTCACGAGCAGTACTTC. This translates into CASSLVAGHEQYF.